The text below deals with one T cell receptor beta chain. The data stem from a study of blood T cell repertoires in COVID-19. This CDR3 is built from 15 residues. From germline, CDR1 is SGHDT and CDR2 YYEEEE. Trimming removed 6 bases from V and 3 bases from J, with 13 bases in between. Source study methods: Amplified reference gene primers provided the basis for estimating nucleated cell counts. Generated by immunoSEQ multiplex PCR, the TCRdb table keeps only in-frame clones and is missing some. V, J and clone size are those of that table, while D and trimming were read from the DNA. The sample shows a few hundred thousand clones, around 79% of them seen only once.

The sequence came from a woman of 80 years or more with acute or convalescent COVID-19. Sequences were obtained from peripheral blood. The J gene is TRBJ1-6, the V gene TRBV5-6; maybe TRBD1 (5 bases). CDR3 in DNA: TGTGCCAGCAATCGGAGGGGAGGCTATAATTCACCCCTCCACTTT. It encodes CASNRRGGYNSPLHF.